This T cell receptor beta chain is drawn from a study of control samples from healthy donors and cancer patients. The assay was immunoSEQ multiplex PCR, and TCRdb's table has in-frame clones only and misses some. The profile shows 120,000 or so clones, about nine tenths of them singletons. V was clipped by 3 bases and J by 0 bases, with 17 bases between them. The CDR3 extends over 17 amino acids. Germline V CDR1 and CDR2: LNHDA, SQIVND (reference sequence). V usage is TRBV19 and J usage is TRBJ1-2; D may be TRBD1 (5 bases). Sequencing used blood. The source of this sequence is a man younger than 35 in good health. The chain's CDR3 is CASSIGQGKPPNYGYTF. DNA for the CDR3: TGTGCCAGTAGTATCGGGCAGGGAAAACCCCCTAACTATGGCTACACCTTC.